Here is one TCR beta chain with its context. The data were obtained in a study of T cell responses to AZD1222 COVID-19 vaccine. CDR1 is KGHDR and CDR2 is SFDVKD in the germline V gene. The CDR3 has 19 amino acids. The V end was cut by 6 bases, the J end by 0 bases, with 24 bases between. The method was immunoSEQ multiplex PCR; TCRdb's version includes in-frame clones alone and lacks a portion of them. In the table there are approximately 110,000 clones, more than 85% of which are singletons. Sequences were derived from peripheral blood, sampled on day 0 of AZD1222 vaccination. The receptor's source is an adult in good health. This chain uses TRBV24-1 with TRBJ2-3; possibly TRBD2 for D (5 bases). The CDR3: CATSPLRQPGVASTDTQYF. Here the CDR3 DNA reads TGTGCCACCAGTCCACTTAGGCAGCCCGGGGTGGCTAGCACAGATACGCAGTATTTT.